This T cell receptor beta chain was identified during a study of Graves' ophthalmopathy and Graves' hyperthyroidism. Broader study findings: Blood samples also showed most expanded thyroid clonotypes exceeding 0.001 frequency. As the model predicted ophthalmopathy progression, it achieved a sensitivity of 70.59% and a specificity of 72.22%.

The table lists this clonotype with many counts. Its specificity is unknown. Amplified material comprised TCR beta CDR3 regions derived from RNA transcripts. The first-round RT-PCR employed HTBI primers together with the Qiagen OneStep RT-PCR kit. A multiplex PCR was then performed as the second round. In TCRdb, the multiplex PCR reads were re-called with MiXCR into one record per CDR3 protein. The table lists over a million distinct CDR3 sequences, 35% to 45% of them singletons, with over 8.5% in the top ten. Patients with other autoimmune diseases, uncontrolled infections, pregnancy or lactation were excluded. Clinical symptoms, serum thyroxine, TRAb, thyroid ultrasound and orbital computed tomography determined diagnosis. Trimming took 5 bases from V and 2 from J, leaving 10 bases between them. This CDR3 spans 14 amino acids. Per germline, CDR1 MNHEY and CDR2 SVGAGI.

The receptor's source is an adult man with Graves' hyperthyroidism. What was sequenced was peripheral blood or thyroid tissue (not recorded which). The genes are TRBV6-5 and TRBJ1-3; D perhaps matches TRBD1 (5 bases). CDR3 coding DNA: TGTGCCAGCAGTCCTCGAGGGGCTGGAAACACCATATATTTT. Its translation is CASSPRGAGNTIYF.